These 14 T cell receptor beta chains were all obtained from the same sample, sequenced in a study of blood T cells in healthy people across ages. Through a sample-barcoded 5' primer and a J-beta primer mix, a second PCR was run for roughly 7 to 11 cycles. TCRdb itself ran the 5' RACE reads through MiXCR, one entry per CDR3 protein. The sample yields some 1.6 million distinct CDR3 sequences, almost 35% seen once. The specimen was blood. All receptors derive from a woman in her 30s in good health.

This clonotype was picked up a small number of times. The V call is TRBV4-2, the J call TRBJ2-7; the match to TRBD2 covers 7 bases. There are 15 residues in the CDR3. Germline-derived CDR1 and CDR2 are LGHNA and YNFKEQ. V shed 2 bases and J 7 bases; nucleotides not matched to a gene: 11. The CDR3 protein is CASSQFVAGEAEQYF. The CDR3 DNA reads TGTGCCAGCAGCCAATTCGTCGCGGGAGAGGCGGAGCAGTACTTC.

The J gene is TRBJ2-7, the V gene TRBV20-1, with TRBD2 identical over 14 bases. The germline V gene has CDR1 DFQATT and CDR2 SNEGSKA (reference sequence). V shed 0 bases and J 2 bases; nucleotides not matched to a gene: 3. The CDR3 covers 16 residues. CDR3 bases: TGCAGTGCTAGAGATAGACTAGCGGGGGGGGCCTACGAGCAGTACTTC. It translates to CSARDRLAGGAYEQYF.

This sequence joins TRBV5-1 and TRBJ2-7; TRBD1 aligns across 12 bases. Germline loops: CDR1 SGHRS, CDR2 YFSETQ. This CDR3 is 15 amino acids long. V lost 4 bases to trimming and J lost 3 bases; unmatched junction nucleotides: 5. The CDR3 DNA is TGCGCCAGCAGCGCCCGGGACAGGGGGCGCTACGAGCAGTACTTC. Translated: CASSARDRGRYEQYF.

The gene calls are TRBV20-1 and TRBJ1-1, with unresolved D. V dropped 1 base and J dropped 3 bases, with 9 bases sitting between them. This CDR3 has 13 amino acids. CDR1 is DFQATT, CDR2 SNEGSKA, per germline (reference sequence). The CDR3 is CSARGTDHTEAFF. The CDR3 bases are TGCAGTGCTAGAGGGACGGATCACACTGAAGCTTTCTTT.

The gene calls are TRBV5-1 and TRBJ2-3; 7 positions agree with TRBD2. The CDR3 totals 16 residues. V was pared by 5 bases and J by 5 bases, with 14 bases of the junction left unmatched. Germline V gives CDR1 SGHRS, CDR2 YFSETQ. As DNA, the CDR3 is TGCGCCAGCAGGGTAGGACTAGTGGGAGCGAGAGATACGCAGTATTTT. It is translated as CASRVGLVGARDTQYF.

This clonotype was seen only a few times. V and J are TRBV20-1 and TRBJ2-7; TRBD1 matches 7 bases. J was trimmed by 1 base and V by 0 bases; bases with no gene match: 9. This CDR3 comprises 16 residues. Germline V CDR1 and CDR2: DFQATT, SNEGSKA (reference sequence). Here the CDR3 reads CSARDLGTVTSYEQYF. The DNA for the CDR3 is TGCAGTGCTAGAGACCTTGGGACAGTCACTTCCTACGAGCAGTACTTC.

This sequence joins TRBV6-5 and TRBJ1-2, with a tentative D call TRBD1 (5 bases). V was clipped by 6 bases and J by 3 bases, with 17 bases between them. CDR1 and CDR2 from the germline V gene are MNHEY and SVGAGI. The CDR3 totals 15 residues. The CDR3 DNA reads TGTGCCAGCAGACTTCAGGGTTGGTCCCACTATGGCTACACCTTC. It yields the protein CASRLQGWSHYGYTF.

This clonotype was detected only a few times. The J gene is TRBJ2-3, the V gene TRBV4-1, with D possibly being TRBD1 or TRBD2 (6 bases each). The ends were cut back, 5 bases at V and 6 bases at J, with 15 bases in the middle. Germline loops: CDR1 MGHRA, CDR2 YSYEKL. CDR3 length: 14 residues. The CDR3 region has the DNA TGCGCCAGCAGCGCACCGGGGGCCGGGGATACGCAGTATTTT. Translated: CASSAPGAGDTQYF.

The V and J genes are TRBV3-1 and TRBJ2-5; no clear D. CDR3 length: 12 amino acids. CDR1 LGHDT and CDR2 YNNKEL come from the germline V gene (reference sequence). Trimming took 4 bases from V and 5 from J, leaving 8 bases between them. DNA of the CDR3: TGTGCCAGCAGCCCCGTGAGGGAGACCCAGTACTTC. It is translated as CASSPVRETQYF.

This clonotype was seen more than once but under ten times. The chain has TRBV12-5 and TRBJ1-2, with D unresolved. The CDR3 sequence is 14 residues long. Trimming shortened V by 5 bases and J by 7 bases, and 17 bases separated the two germline ends. Germline V gene data show CDR1 as LGHNT and CDR2 as FRNRAP. The CDR3 DNA reads as TGTGCTAGTGGTCCACCACGGGATAGCGGTGGCTACACCTTC. As protein: CASGPPRDSGGYTF.

The rearrangement joins TRBV12-3 or TRBV12-4 to TRBJ1-2; D gene ambiguous. V lost 10 bases, J lost 4 bases, and 19 bases lay in between. CDR3 size: 14 residues. CDR3: CATQADEGGYGYTF. As DNA, the CDR3 is TGTGCCACCCAGGCAGACGAAGGAGGCTATGGCTACACCTTC.

This clonotype was counted a few times. The chain recombines TRBV7-6 with TRBJ2-7; D uncertain. The CDR3 extends over 14 amino acids. V lost 2 bases and J lost 0, with 8 bases in between. Germline values: CDR1 SGHVS, CDR2 FNYEAQ. CDR3: CASSLRQFSYEQYF. CDR3 bases: TGTGCCAGCAGCTTACGGCAGTTCTCCTACGAGCAGTACTTC.

The rearrangement uses TRBV5-5 and TRBJ1-1; D possibly corresponds to TRBD1 (6 bases). Trimming took off 5 bases at V and 4 bases at J, with 18 bases between the two ends. The CDR3 has 15 amino acids. Germline values: CDR1 SGHKS, CDR2 YYEKEE (reference sequence). The CDR3 region is CASSLWGGTGTEAFF. The CDR3 DNA reads as TGTGCCAGCAGTTTGTGGGGGGGCACGGGCACTGAAGCTTTCTTT.

This chain connects TRBV3-1 to TRBJ2-7; D tentatively fits TRBD1 or TRBD2 (5 bases each). Germline V gene data show CDR1 as LGHDT and CDR2 as YNNKEL (reference sequence). Trimming cost V 0 bases and J 0 bases, with 12 bases left between them. The CDR3 spans 16 residues. Here the CDR3 DNA reads TGTGCCAGCAGCCAAGAAATGGACGGGACCTCCTACGAGCAGTACTTC. It codes for CASSQEMDGTSYEQYF.